This T cell receptor beta chain was sequenced in a study of T cell responses to AZD1222 COVID-19 vaccine. V gave up 5 bases and J gave up 4 bases, with 8 bases separating them. The CDR3 spans 12 residues. Regarding this clone: Antigen: not known.

Study results and caveats: A rise in Spike-specific TCR breadth and depth followed two AZD1222 doses.

Sequencing used immunoSEQ multiplex PCR; TCRdb keeps in-frame clones, though not all of them. Of around 130,000 clones listed, approximately 85% are singletons. This specimen consisted of peripheral blood, obtained on day 0 of AZD1222 vaccination. The sequence came from an adult in good health. The rearrangement links TRBV12-3 or TRBV12-4 to TRBJ1-2; D is uncertain. CDR3 protein: CASSNGSYGYTF. CDR3 sequence (DNA): TGTGCCAGCAGTAATGGGTCCTATGGCTACACCTTC.